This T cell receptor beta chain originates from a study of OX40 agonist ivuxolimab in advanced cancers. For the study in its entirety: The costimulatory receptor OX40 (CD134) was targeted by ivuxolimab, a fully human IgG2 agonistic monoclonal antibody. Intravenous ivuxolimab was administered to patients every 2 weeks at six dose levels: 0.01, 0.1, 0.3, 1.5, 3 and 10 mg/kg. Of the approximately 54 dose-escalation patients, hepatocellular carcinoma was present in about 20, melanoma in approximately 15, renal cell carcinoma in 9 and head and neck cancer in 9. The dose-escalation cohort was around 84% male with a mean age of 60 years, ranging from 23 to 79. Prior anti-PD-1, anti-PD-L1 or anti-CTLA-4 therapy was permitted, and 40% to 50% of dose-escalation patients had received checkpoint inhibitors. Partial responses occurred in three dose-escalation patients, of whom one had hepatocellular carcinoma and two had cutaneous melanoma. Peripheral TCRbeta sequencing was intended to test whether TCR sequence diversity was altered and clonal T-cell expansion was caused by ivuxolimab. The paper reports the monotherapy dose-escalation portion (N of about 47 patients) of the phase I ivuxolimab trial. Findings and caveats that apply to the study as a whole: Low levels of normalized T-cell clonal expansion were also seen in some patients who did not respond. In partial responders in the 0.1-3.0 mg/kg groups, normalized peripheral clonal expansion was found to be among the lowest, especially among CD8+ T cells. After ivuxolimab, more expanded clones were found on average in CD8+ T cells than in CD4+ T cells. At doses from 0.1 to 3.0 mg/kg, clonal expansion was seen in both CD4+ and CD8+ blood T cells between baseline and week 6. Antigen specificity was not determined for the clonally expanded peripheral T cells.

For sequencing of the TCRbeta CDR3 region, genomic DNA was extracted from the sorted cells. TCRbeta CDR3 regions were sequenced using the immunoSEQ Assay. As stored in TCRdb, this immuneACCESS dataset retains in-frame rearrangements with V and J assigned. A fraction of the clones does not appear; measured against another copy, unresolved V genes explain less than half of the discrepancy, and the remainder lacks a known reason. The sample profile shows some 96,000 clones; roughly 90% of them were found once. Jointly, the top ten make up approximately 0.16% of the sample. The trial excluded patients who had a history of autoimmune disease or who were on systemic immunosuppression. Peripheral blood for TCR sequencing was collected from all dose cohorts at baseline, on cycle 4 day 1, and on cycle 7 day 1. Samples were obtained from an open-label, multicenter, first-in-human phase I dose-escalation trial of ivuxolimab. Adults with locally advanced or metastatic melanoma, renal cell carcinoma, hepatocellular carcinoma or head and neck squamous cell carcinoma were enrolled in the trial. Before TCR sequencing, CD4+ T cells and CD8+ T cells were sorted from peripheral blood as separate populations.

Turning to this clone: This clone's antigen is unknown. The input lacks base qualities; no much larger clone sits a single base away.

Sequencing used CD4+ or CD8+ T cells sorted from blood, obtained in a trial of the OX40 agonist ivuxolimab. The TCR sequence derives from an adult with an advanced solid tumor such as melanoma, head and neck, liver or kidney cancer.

For the CDR3, the sequence is CASSLRGEYTEAFF. The nucleotide sequence reads TGTGCCAGCAGTTTACGGGGGGAGTACACTGAAGCTTTCTTT. This sequence uses TRBV27 and TRBJ1-1; a weak D assignment points to TRBD1 (5 bases agree). As encoded in the germline V gene (reference sequence), CDR1 is MNHEY while CDR2 is SMNVEV. The trim is 2 bases for V and 3 bases for J, with a gap of 10 bases between the germline ends. Inclusive of the bounding cysteine and phenylalanine, the CDR3 is 14 residues long. Only the CDR3 portion is preserved as DNA: 42 bases, with reading frame beginning at the first base.